The 27 T cell receptor beta chains below were found in one sample sequenced in a study of cytomegalovirus exposure and HLA in healthy donors. PCR was performed using 60 Vbeta and 13 Jbeta primers. The protocol was immunoSEQ multiplex PCR, while the TCRdb copy is restricted to in-frame clones and leaves out a portion. The profile covers approximately 150,000 clones, with around 80% appearing a single time and roughly 1.5% taken by the ten largest. Sequenced input: PBMCs. These receptors were obtained from a middle-aged man in good health and CMV-seronegative.

V and J are TRBV6-6 and TRBJ2-1; a weak D match, TRBD2 (6 bases). Germline lookup yields CDR1 MNHNY and CDR2 SVGAGI (reference sequence). The CDR3 is 16 amino acids. The ends were cut back, 8 bases at V and 0 bases at J, with 17 bases in the middle. The CDR3 nucleotides are TGTGCCAGCGGCCTATCGGGGGACTCCTCCTACAATGAGCAGTTCTTC. Translated: CASGLSGDSSYNEQFF.

This chain connects TRBV5-4 to TRBJ2-3, with TRBD2 matching 14 bases. Trimming cost V 3 bases and J 6 bases; bases outside gene matches: 6. There are 16 residues in the CDR3. Looked up from germline, CDR1 is SGHNT and CDR2 is YYREEE (reference sequence). The CDR3 coding sequence is TGTGCCAGCAGCTGGGGGACTAGCGGGGGAGGTGATACGCAGTATTTT. Translation gives CASSWGTSGGGDTQYF.

The rearrangement links TRBV7-2 to TRBJ2-7, with 13 nucleotides matching TRBD2. With V trimmed by 1 base and J by 0 bases, 9 bases remained unmatched. The CDR3 spans 19 residues. The germline V gene encodes CDR1 SGHTA and CDR2 FQGNSA. This CDR3 is CASSLEERLAGGSSYEQYF. The DNA for the CDR3 is TGTGCCAGCAGCTTAGAAGAGCGACTAGCGGGAGGAAGCTCCTACGAGCAGTACTTC. Full variable domain (rest looked up from reference TRBV7-2 and TRBJ2-7): GAGVSQSPSNKVTEKGKDVELRCDPISGHTALYWYRQSLGQGLEFLIYFQGNSAPDKSGLPSDRFSAERTGGSVSTLTIQRTQQEDSAVYLCASSLEERLAGGSSYEQYFGPGTRLTVT.

The chain couples TRBV7-2 to TRBJ2-5; a possible D gene is TRBD2 (5 bases). Germline values: CDR1 SGHTA, CDR2 FQGNSA. CDR3 length: 13 residues. V was trimmed by 2 bases and J by 7 bases, leaving 11 bases between them. This CDR3 is CASSLQIEGTQYF. CDR3 sequence (DNA): TGTGCCAGCAGCTTACAGATCGAGGGGACCCAGTACTTC.

The chain joins TRBV5-1 to TRBJ2-1; D unresolved. Trimming took 0 bases from V and 6 from J, leaving 7 bases between them. The CDR3 has 13 residues. Looked up from germline, CDR1 is SGHRS and CDR2 is YFSETQ. For the CDR3, the DNA is TGCGCCAGCAGCTTGGCAGGCAGCAATGAGCAGTTCTTC. Protein product: CASSLAGSNEQFF.

The chain is built from TRBV7-3 and TRBJ2-5; TRBD2 aligns across 14 bases. This CDR3 spans 17 amino acids. The junction had 7 bases not matched to a gene; V was cut back by 3 bases and J by 4 bases. Germline V lookup: CDR1 SGHTA, CDR2 FQGTGA. The CDR3 loop is CASSLGTSGSEGETQYF. CDR3 sequence (DNA): TGTGCCAGCAGCTTGGGGACTAGCGGGAGCGAGGGAGAGACCCAGTACTTC. Complete variable domain (other parts from reference TRBV7-3 and TRBJ2-5): GAGVSQTPSNKVTEKGKYVELRCDPISGHTALYWYRQSLGQGPEFLIYFQGTGAADDSGLPNDRFFAVRPEGSVSTLKIQRTERGDSAVYLCASSLGTSGSEGETQYFGPGTRLLVL.

This rearrangement joins TRBV2 to TRBJ2-5, with a possible D match to TRBD2 (5 bases). This CDR3 is 16 amino acids long. Germline lookup yields CDR1 SNHLY and CDR2 FYNNEI. V lost 2 bases and J lost 1, with 14 bases in between. The CDR3 nucleotides are TGTGCCAGCAGTGAAATGTTGGGTAGCGCCCAAGAGACCCAGTACTTC. Its protein is CASSEMLGSAQETQYF.

The gene calls are TRBV5-6 and TRBJ2-2; tentative D call: TRBD1 (5 bases). The germline gives CDR1 SGHDT, CDR2 YYEEEE. Trimming shortened V by 4 bases and J by 8 bases, and 9 bases separated the two germline ends. The CDR3 has 12 amino acids. CDR3 sequence: CASSRRTGELFF. The CDR3 DNA follows: TGTGCCAGCAGCAGAAGGACAGGGGAGCTGTTTTTT.

The chain joins TRBV30 to TRBJ2-2; D unclear. The CDR3 contains 15 residues. Germline loops: CDR1 GTSNPN, CDR2 SVGIG (reference sequence). V lost 4 bases to trimming and J lost 2 bases, with 14 bases between them. CDR3 bases: TGTGCCTGGACCAACTCCGACTCCAACACCGGGGAGCTGTTTTTT. It translates to CAWTNSDSNTGELFF.

The V call is TRBV27, the J call TRBJ1-5, with 12 bases fitting TRBD1. The length of the CDR3 is 16 residues. Germline CDR1 is MNHEY and CDR2 is SMNVEV (reference sequence). V lost 6 bases to trimming and J lost 4 bases; unmatched junction nucleotides: 7. The chain's CDR3 is CASRPGQGAENQPQHF. The CDR3 nucleotides are TGTGCCAGCAGACCGGGACAGGGGGCAGAAAATCAGCCCCAGCATTTT.

The chain joins TRBV29-1 to TRBJ2-2, with 8 bases identical to TRBD1. CDR3 length: 15 residues. J was trimmed by 4 bases and V by 3 bases; bases with no gene match: 7. CDR1 SQVTM and CDR2 ANQGSEA come from the germline V gene. CDR3 sequence: CSVDRTGSGTGELFF. CDR3 bases: TGCAGCGTTGACCGGACAGGGTCGGGCACCGGGGAGCTGTTTTTT.

Comments on this clone: Additional DNA sequences in this sample encode the identical CDR3. The rearrangement uses TRBV30 and TRBJ2-3; no clear D gene. The CDR3 is 14 residues long. V lost 3 bases and J lost 0, with 10 bases in between. Germline values: CDR1 GTSNPN, CDR2 SVGIG (reference sequence). The CDR3 DNA is TGTGCCTGGAGGGCAGACACTAGCACAGATACGCAGTATTTT. It translates to CAWRADTSTDTQYF.

This clone has only a few counts. V gene TRBV30 combines with J gene TRBJ2-1, with unresolved D. The CDR3 has 14 amino acids. Germline V lookup: CDR1 GTSNPN, CDR2 SVGIG (reference sequence). V lost 4 bases to trimming and J lost 0 bases, with 10 bases between them. The CDR3 sequence is CAWTADSSYNEQFF. DNA of the CDR3: TGTGCCTGGACGGCGGATAGCTCCTACAATGAGCAGTTCTTC. Based on the CDR3 plus reference TRBV30 and TRBJ2-1, the full variable domain is SQTIHQWPATLVQPVGSPLSLECTVEGTSNPNLYWYRQAAGRGLQLLFYSVGIGQISSEVPQNLSASRPQDRQFILSSKKLLLSDSGFYLCAWTADSSYNEQFFGPGTRLTVL.

The V and J genes are TRBV13 and TRBJ2-7, with 8 bases lining up with TRBD1. After removal of 5 bases from V and 5 bases from J, the junction contained 11 bases not matched to a gene. This CDR3 is 15 amino acids long. Germline-derived CDR1 and CDR2 are PRHDT and FYEKMQ (reference sequence). The CDR3 here is CASSIPQGQVDEQYF. CDR3 sequence (DNA): TGTGCCAGCAGCATACCCCAGGGACAGGTGGACGAGCAGTACTTC.

The chain employs TRBV19 and TRBJ2-1; D uncertain. This CDR3 is built from 13 residues. Germline CDR1 is LNHDA and CDR2 is SQIVND (reference sequence). V was clipped by 3 bases and J by 6 bases, with 9 bases between them. The CDR3 DNA reads TGTGCCAGTAGTATCTGGCTGCCCAATGAGCAGTTCTTC. It is translated as CASSIWLPNEQFF.

The chain recombines TRBV5-1 with TRBJ2-5; 8 bases agree with TRBD2. This CDR3 contains 16 residues. V lost 3 bases to trimming and J lost 1 base; unmatched junction nucleotides: 8. CDR1 SGHRS and CDR2 YFSETQ come from the germline V gene. This chain's CDR3 is CASSWDVSGVQETQYF. Here the CDR3 DNA reads TGCGCCAGCAGCTGGGATGTTAGCGGGGTCCAAGAGACCCAGTACTTC.

This clone was counted a few times. The chain combines TRBV27 with TRBJ1-3, with D possibly matching TRBD1 (5 bases). CDR1 is MNHEY, CDR2 SMNVEV, per germline (reference sequence). V lost 2 bases, J lost 0 bases, and 14 bases lay in between. The CDR3 runs to 17 residues. CDR3 sequence (DNA): TGTGCCAGCAGTTTACTGGCGGGACCACACTCTGGAAACACCATATATTTT. The encoded protein is CASSLLAGPHSGNTIYF.

This chain uses TRBV19 with TRBJ1-1; D is ambiguous. CDR3 length equals 15 residues. Germline CDR1 LNHDA, CDR2 SQIVND (reference sequence). Trimming shortened V by 7 bases and J by 0 bases, and 15 bases separated the two germline ends. The CDR3 DNA is TGTGCCAGTATGGTCCGGAGTAGATTGAACACTGAAGCTTTCTTT. Encoded protein: CASMVRSRLNTEAFF.

The chain uses TRBV7-6 and TRBJ2-3, with D possibly TRBD2 on 5 matching bases. V was shortened by 4 bases and J by 4 bases, with 15 bases between the two germline ends. The CDR3 totals 15 residues. The germline CDR1 and CDR2 sequences are SGHVS and FNYEAQ. The CDR3 loop reads CASSSDFQGSDTQYF. The CDR3 DNA reads as TGTGCCAGCAGCTCGGACTTTCAAGGGTCAGATACGCAGTATTTT.

This clone showed up just once. The V and J genes are TRBV5-1 and TRBJ2-7, with TRBD2 matching over 7 bases. With 4 bases clipped from V and 5 bases from J, the junction kept 6 bases outside the gene matches. The CDR3 spans 13 residues. Looked up from germline, CDR1 is SGHRS and CDR2 is YFSETQ. CDR3 sequence: CASSPRDYNEQYF. In DNA, the CDR3 is TGCGCCAGCAGCCCCCGGGACTATAACGAGCAGTACTTC.

The rearrangement uses TRBV6-4 and TRBJ2-1, with 13 nucleotides matching TRBD2. Germline-derived CDR1 and CDR2 are MRHNA and SNTAGT. V lost 2 bases to trimming and J lost 7 bases; unmatched junction nucleotides: 2. This CDR3 spans 15 amino acids. The CDR3, as DNA: TGTGCCAGCAGTGACCGGGGACTAGCGGGGAATGAGCAGTTCTTC. Translation gives CASSDRGLAGNEQFF.

CDR3 nucleotides: TGCGCCAGCATGATAGCGGGAGGTAACACCGGGGAGCTGTTTTTT. Amino acids: CASMIAGGNTGELFF. The V gene is TRBV10-2, the J gene TRBJ2-2; 10 nucleotides line up with TRBD2. The germline V gene encodes CDR1 WSHSY and CDR2 SAAADI. Germline trimming cut 7 bases from V and 2 bases from J; bases unmatched to any gene: 4. The CDR3 has 15 amino acids.

The V and J genes are TRBV12-5 and TRBJ2-1, with TRBD2 matching 10 bases. Germline-derived CDR1 and CDR2 are LGHNT and FRNRAP. The CDR3 spans 16 residues. After removal of 3 bases from V and 5 bases from J, the junction contained 7 bases not matched to a gene. The CDR3 nucleotides read TGTGCTAGTGGTTTATCAGCGGGAGGGCCTCACAATGAGCAGTTCTTC. As protein: CASGLSAGGPHNEQFF. The full variable domain, rest sourced from reference TRBV12-5 and TRBJ2-1, is DARVTQTPRHKVTEMGQEVTMRCQPILGHNTVFWYRQTMMQGLELLAYFRNRAPLDDSGMPKDRFSAEMPDATLATLKIQPSEPRDSAVYFCASGLSAGGPHNEQFFGPGTRLTVL.

V is TRBV27 and J is TRBJ2-1; 7 nucleotides line up with TRBD1. J was trimmed by 6 bases and V by 5 bases; bases with no gene match: 19. Germline V gene data show CDR1 as MNHEY and CDR2 as SMNVEV (reference sequence). The CDR3 runs to 18 residues. CDR3 bases: TGTGCCAGCAGTAGGGGCAGGGGGAAGGGGGCGGTTGGCAATGAGCAGTTCTTC. Residues: CASSRGRGKGAVGNEQFF.

The CDR3 spells CASSFQGLTGELFF. The CDR3 DNA reads as TGTGCCAGCAGCTTCCAGGGTCTCACCGGGGAGCTGTTTTTT. The gene calls are TRBV7-2 and TRBJ2-2; a possible D gene is TRBD1 (5 bases). V was pared by 3 bases and J by 4 bases, with 9 bases between. Looked up from germline, CDR1 is SGHTA and CDR2 is FQGNSA. The CDR3 is 14 residues long.

The CDR3 loop reads CASSLAGLLSTDTQYF. The CDR3 nucleotides are TGTGCCAGCTCATTAGCGGGGCTCCTCAGCACAGATACGCAGTATTTT. The chain joins TRBV18 to TRBJ2-3, with 8 nucleotides matching TRBD2. This CDR3 spans 16 amino acids. Germline trimming cut 5 bases from V and 0 bases from J; bases unmatched to any gene: 7. Germline CDR1 KGHSH, CDR2 LQKENI. The variable domain in full, completed from reference TRBV18 and TRBJ2-3, reads NAGVMQNPRHLVRRRGQEARLRCSPMKGHSHVYWYRQLPEEGLKFMVYLQKENIIDESGMPKERFSAEFPKEGPSILRIQQVVRGDSAAYFCASSLAGLLSTDTQYFGPGTRLTVL.

On this clone: Relative to the germline gene, one junction end is altered; a read error may explain this. Distinct nucleotide sequences in the sample also encode this CDR3. The genes are TRBV5-1 and TRBJ1-1; possibly TRBD1 for D (6 bases). CDR1 and CDR2 (germline): SGHRS, YFSETQ. There are 14 residues in the CDR3. The CDR3 reads CASSLTGWNTEAFF. CDR3 bases: TGCGCCAGCAGCTTGACAGGGTGGAACACTGAGGCTTTCTTT.